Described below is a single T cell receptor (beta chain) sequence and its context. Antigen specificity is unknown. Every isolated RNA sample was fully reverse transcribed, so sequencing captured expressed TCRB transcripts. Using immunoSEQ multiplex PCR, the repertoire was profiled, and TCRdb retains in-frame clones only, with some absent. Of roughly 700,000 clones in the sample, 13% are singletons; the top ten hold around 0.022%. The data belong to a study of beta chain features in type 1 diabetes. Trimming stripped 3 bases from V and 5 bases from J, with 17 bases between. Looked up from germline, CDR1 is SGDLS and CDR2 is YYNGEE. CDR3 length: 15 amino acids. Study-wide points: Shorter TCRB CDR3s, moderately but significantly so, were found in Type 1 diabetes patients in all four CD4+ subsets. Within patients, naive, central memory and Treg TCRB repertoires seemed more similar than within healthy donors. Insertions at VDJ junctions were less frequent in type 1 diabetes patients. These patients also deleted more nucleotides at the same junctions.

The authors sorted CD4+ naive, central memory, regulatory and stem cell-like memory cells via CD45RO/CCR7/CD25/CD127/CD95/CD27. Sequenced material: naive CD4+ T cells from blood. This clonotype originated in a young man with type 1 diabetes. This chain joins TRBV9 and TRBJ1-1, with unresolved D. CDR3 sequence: CASSGPRNLRTEAFF. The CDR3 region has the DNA TGTGCCAGCAGCGGGCCTCGGAATTTGAGGACTGAAGCTTTCTTT.